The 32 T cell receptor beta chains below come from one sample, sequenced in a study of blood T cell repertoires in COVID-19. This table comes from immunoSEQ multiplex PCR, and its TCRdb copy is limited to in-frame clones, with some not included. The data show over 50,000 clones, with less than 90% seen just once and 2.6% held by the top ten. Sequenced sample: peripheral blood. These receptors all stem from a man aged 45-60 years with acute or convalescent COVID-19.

CDR3 in amino acids: CASSLASGRNEQFF. CDR3 DNA sequence: TGTGCCAGCAGTCTAGCTAGCGGGAGGAATGAGCAGTTCTTC. The V and J genes are TRBV27 and TRBJ2-1; 11 bases line up with TRBD2. Germline assignment: CDR1 MNHEY and CDR2 SMNVEV (reference sequence). Trimming removed 5 bases from V and 7 bases from J; junction bases left unmatched: 4. This CDR3 has 14 residues.

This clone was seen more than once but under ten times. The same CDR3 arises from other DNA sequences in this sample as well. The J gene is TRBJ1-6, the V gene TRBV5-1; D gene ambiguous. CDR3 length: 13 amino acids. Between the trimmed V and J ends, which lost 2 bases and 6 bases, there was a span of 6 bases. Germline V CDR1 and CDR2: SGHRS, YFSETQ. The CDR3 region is CASSLAGNSPLHF. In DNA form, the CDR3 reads TGCGCCAGCAGCTTAGCCGGTAATTCACCCCTCCACTTT. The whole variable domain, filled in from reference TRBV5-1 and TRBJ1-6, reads KAGVTQTPRYLIKTRGQQVTLSCSPISGHRSVSWYQQTPGQGLQFLFEYFSETQRNKGNFPGRFSGRQFSNSRSEMNVSTLELGDSALYLCASSLAGNSPLHFGNGTRLTVT.

The chain's CDR3 is CATRETGGTEAFF. As DNA, the CDR3 is TGTGCCACCAGAGAAACAGGGGGCACTGAAGCTTTCTTT. This chain joins TRBV24-1 and TRBJ1-1, with 8 bases fitting TRBD1. CDR1 and CDR2 (germline): KGHDR, SFDVKD. Unmatched junction bases numbered 4, after V lost 7 bases and J lost 4 bases. This CDR3 spans 13 amino acids.

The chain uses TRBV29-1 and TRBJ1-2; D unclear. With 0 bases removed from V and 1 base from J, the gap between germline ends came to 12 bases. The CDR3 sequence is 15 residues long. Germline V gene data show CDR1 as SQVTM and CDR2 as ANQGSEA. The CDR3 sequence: CSVEEWEWYNYGYTF. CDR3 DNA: TGCAGCGTTGAAGAGTGGGAGTGGTATAACTATGGCTACACCTTC.

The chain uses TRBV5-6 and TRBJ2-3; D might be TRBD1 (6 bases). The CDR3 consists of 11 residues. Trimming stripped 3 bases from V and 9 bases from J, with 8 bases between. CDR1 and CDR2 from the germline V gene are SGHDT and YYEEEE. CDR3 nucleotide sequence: TGTGCCAGCAGCTCAGGGGAAACGCAGTATTTT. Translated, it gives CASSSGETQYF.

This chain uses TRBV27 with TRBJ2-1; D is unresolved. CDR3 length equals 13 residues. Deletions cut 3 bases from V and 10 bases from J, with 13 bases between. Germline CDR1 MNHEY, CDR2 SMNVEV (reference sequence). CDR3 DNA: TGTGCCAGCAGTTTCACACGCTCCAGGGAGCAGTTCTTC. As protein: CASSFTRSREQFF.

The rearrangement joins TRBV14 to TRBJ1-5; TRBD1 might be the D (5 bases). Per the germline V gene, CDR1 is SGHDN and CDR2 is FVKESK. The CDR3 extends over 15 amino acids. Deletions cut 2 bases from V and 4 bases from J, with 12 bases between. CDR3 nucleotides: TGTGCCAGCAGCCAATTGGGGACTGGGAATCAGCCCCAGCATTTT. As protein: CASSQLGTGNQPQHF.

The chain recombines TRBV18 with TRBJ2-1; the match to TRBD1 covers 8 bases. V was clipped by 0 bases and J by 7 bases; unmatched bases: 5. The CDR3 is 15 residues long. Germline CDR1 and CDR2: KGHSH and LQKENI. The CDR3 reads CASSPPQGAGNEQFF. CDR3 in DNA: TGTGCCAGCTCACCACCGCAGGGGGCAGGGAATGAGCAGTTCTTC.

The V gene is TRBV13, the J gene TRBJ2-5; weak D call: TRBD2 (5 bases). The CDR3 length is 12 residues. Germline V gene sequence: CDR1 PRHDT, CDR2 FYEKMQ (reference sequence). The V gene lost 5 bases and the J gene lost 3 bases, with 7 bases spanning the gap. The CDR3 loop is CASSREEETQYF. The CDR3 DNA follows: TGTGCCAGCAGCCGGGAAGAAGAGACCCAGTACTTC.

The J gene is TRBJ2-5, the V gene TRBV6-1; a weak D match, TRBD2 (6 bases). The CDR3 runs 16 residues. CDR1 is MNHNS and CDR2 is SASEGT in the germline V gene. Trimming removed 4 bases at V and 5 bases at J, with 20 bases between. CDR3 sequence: CASSVLRDSGLETQYF. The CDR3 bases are TGTGCCAGCAGTGTCCTCCGGGACTCAGGGCTCGAGACCCAGTACTTC.

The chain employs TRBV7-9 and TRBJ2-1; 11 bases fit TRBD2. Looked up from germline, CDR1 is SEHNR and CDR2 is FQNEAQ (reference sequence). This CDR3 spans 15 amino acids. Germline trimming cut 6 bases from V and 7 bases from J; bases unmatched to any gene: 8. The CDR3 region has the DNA TGTGCCAGCAGTTCCGGGACTAGCGGTATGAATGAGCAGTTCTTC. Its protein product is CASSSGTSGMNEQFF. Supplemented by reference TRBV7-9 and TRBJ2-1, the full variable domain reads DTGVSQNPRHKITKRGQNVTFRCDPISEHNRLYWYRQTLGQGPEFLTYFQNEAQLEKSRLLSDRFSAERPKGSFSTLEIQRTEQGDSAMYLCASSSGTSGMNEQFFGPGTRLTVL.

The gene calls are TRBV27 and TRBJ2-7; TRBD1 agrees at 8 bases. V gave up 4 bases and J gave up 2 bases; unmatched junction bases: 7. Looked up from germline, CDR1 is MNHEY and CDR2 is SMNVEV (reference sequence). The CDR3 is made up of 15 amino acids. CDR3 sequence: CASSSLGQGAYEQYF. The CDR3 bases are TGTGCCAGCAGTTCCCTTGGACAGGGTGCCTACGAGCAGTACTTC.

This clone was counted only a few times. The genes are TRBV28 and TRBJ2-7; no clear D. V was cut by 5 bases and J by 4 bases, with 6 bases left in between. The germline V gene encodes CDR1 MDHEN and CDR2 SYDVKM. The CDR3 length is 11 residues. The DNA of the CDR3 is TGTGCCAGCAGTCGAGCGTACGAGCAGTACTTC. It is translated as CASSRAYEQYF.

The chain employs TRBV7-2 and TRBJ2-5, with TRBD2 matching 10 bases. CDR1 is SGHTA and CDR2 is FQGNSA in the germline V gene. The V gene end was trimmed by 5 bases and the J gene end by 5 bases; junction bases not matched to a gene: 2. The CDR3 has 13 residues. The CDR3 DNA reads TGTGCCAGCAGCCTGACTAGCGGGGAGACCCAGTACTTC. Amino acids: CASSLTSGETQYF.

CDR3 amino acids: CASRPGQENYGYTF. The CDR3 DNA reads TGTGCCAGTAGGCCGGGACAGGAAAACTATGGCTACACCTTC. The J gene is TRBJ1-2, the V gene TRBV19; 8 bases are shared with TRBD1. CDR3 length equals 14 residues. The germline CDR1 and CDR2 sequences are LNHDA and SQIVND (reference sequence). Unmatched junction bases numbered 5, after V lost 6 bases and J lost 2 bases. Complete variable domain (other parts from reference TRBV19 and TRBJ1-2): DGGITQSPKYLFRKEGQNVTLSCEQNLNHDAMYWYRQDPGQGLRLIYYSQIVNDFQKGDIAEGYSVSREKKESFPLTVTSAQKNPTAFYLCASRPGQENYGYTFGSGTRLTVV.

Here the CDR3 reads CASSFQTGAVSDEQFF. CDR3 DNA: TGTGCCAGCAGTTTCCAGACAGGGGCGGTTTCAGATGAGCAGTTCTTC. The rearrangement joins TRBV27 to TRBJ2-1, with TRBD1 matching 8 bases. The CDR3 runs 16 residues. Looked up from germline, CDR1 is MNHEY and CDR2 is SMNVEV (reference sequence). V was pared by 3 bases and J by 8 bases, with 12 bases of the junction left unmatched.

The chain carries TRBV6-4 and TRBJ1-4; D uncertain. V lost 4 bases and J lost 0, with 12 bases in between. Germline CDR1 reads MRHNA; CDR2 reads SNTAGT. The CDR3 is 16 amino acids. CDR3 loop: CASSGPAGPTNEKLFF. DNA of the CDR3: TGTGCCAGCAGTGGCCCCGCAGGCCCAACTAATGAAAAACTGTTTTTT.

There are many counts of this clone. The CDR3 sequence is CASSLDQGAGGNTIYF. The CDR3 DNA is TGTGCCAGCAGCTTAGATCAGGGGGCTGGAGGAAACACCATATATTTT. This sequence joins TRBV7-9 and TRBJ1-3, with 8 nucleotides matching TRBD1. The V segment lost 1 base and the J segment 4 bases; nucleotides outside the gene matches: 6. The CDR3 sequence is 16 residues long. Germline CDR1 SEHNR, CDR2 FQNEAQ (reference sequence).

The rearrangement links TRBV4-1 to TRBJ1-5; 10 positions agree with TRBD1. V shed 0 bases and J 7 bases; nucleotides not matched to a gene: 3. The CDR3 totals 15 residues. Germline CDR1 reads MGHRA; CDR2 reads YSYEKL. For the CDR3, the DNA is TGCGCCAGCAGCCAAGATTTGGGACAGGGGCAGCCCCAGCATTTT. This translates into CASSQDLGQGQPQHF.

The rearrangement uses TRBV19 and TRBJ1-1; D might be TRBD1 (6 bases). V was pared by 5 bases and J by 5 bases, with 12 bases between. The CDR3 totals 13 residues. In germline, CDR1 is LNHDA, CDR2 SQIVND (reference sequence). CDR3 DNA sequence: TGTGCCAGTAGTGCAGGGGCAGGGACTGAAGCTTTCTTT. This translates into CASSAGAGTEAFF.

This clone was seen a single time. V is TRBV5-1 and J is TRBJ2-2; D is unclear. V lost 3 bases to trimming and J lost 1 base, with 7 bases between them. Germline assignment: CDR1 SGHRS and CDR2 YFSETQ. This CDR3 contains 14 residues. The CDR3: CASSSELNTGELFF. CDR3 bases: TGCGCCAGCAGCTCCGAGCTGAACACCGGGGAGCTGTTTTTT.

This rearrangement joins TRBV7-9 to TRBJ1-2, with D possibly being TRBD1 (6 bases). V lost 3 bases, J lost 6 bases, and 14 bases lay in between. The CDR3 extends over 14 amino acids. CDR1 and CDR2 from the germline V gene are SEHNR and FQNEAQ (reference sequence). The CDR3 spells CASSFRGGEDGYTF. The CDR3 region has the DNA TGTGCCAGCAGCTTTAGGGGGGGCGAGGATGGCTACACCTTC.

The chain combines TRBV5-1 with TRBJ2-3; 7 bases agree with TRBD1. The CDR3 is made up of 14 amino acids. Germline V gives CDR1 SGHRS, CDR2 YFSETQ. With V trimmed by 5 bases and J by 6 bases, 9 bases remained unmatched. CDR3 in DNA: TGCGCCAGCAGACACGACAGGGTCGTCGATACGCAGTATTTT. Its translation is CASRHDRVVDTQYF.

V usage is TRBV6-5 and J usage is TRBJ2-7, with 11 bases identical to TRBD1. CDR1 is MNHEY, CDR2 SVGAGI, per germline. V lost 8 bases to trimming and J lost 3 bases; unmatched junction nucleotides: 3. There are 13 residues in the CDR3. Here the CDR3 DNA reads TGTGCCAGCCGGGGACAGGGGGACTACGAGCAGTACTTC. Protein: CASRGQGDYEQYF.

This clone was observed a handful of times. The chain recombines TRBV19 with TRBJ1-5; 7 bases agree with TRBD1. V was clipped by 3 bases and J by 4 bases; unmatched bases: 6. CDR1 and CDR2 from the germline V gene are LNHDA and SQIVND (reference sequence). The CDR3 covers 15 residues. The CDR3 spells CASSIEGGLNQPQHF. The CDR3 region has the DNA TGTGCCAGTAGTATTGAAGGGGGCCTAAATCAGCCCCAGCATTTT.

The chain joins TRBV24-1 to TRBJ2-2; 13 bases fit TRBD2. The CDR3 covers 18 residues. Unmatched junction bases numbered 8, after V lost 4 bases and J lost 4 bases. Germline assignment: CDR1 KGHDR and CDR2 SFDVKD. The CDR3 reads CATSEWTSGRFSTGELFF. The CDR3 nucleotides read TGTGCCACCAGTGAATGGACTAGCGGGAGATTCAGCACCGGGGAGCTGTTTTTT.

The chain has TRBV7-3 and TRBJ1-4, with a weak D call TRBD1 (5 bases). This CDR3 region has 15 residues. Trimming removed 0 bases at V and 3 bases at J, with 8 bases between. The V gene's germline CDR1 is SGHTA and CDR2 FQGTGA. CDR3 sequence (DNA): TGTGCCAGCAGCTTAACGGGGGAGGCTAATGAAAAACTGTTTTTT. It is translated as CASSLTGEANEKLFF.

The CDR3 coding sequence is TGTGCCAGCAGCTTAGTAGGGACAGGGGGAACCGGGGAGCTGTTTTTT. This gives the protein CASSLVGTGGTGELFF. V usage is TRBV7-3 and J usage is TRBJ2-2; 11 bases map to TRBD1. The CDR3 loop spans 16 amino acids. Trimming removed 2 bases from V and 5 bases from J; junction bases left unmatched: 4. CDR1 and CDR2 (germline): SGHTA, FQGTGA.

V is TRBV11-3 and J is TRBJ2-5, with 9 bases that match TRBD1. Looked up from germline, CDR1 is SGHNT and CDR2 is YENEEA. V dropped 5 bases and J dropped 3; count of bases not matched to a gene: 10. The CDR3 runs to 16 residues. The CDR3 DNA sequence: TGTGCCAGCAGCCCTGGGACAGGGAGCAGGAAAGAGACCCAGTACTTC. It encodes CASSPGTGSRKETQYF.

CDR3 residues: CASSTQGAQPQHF. CDR3 sequence (DNA): TGTGCCAGCAGCACACAGGGGGCCCAGCCCCAGCATTTT. V usage is TRBV27 and J usage is TRBJ1-5, with TRBD1 identical over 9 bases. This CDR3 contains 13 residues. CDR1 and CDR2 from the germline V gene are MNHEY and SMNVEV (reference sequence). J gave up 7 bases and V 6 bases, and 4 bases lay outside the gene matches.

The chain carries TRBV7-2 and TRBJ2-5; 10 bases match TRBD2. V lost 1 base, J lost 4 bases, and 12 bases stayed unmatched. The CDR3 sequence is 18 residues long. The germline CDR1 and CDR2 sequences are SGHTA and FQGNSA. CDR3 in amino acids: CASSLVLQAGGTGETQYF. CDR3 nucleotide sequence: TGTGCCAGCAGCTTAGTCCTACAAGCGGGAGGGACTGGAGAGACCCAGTACTTC.

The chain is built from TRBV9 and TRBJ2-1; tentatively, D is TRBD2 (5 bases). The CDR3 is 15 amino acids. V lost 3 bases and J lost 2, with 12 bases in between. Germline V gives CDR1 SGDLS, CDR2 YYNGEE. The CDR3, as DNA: TGTGCCAGCAGCGATACTAGTTCCGCCTACAATGAGCAGTTCTTC. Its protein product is CASSDTSSAYNEQFF.